Below are 28 T cell receptor beta chains sequenced from a single sample in a study of CD4 T cells in relation to SARS-CoV-2 and coronaviruses. Sequenced by immunoSEQ multiplex PCR; TCRdb stores in-frame clones only, minus some. The table includes around 37,000 clones, 80% to 90% detected once. Sequencing input: memory CD4+ T cells from PBMCs. These receptors all stem from an adult with COVID-19.

J is TRBJ2-3 and V is TRBV6-5; D unresolved. V lost 6 bases to trimming and J lost 0 bases, with 10 bases between them. The CDR3 consists of 14 residues. Germline CDR1 is MNHEY and CDR2 is SVGAGI. The CDR3: CASRIRASTDTQYF. The CDR3 coding sequence is TGTGCCAGCAGGATTCGGGCTAGCACAGATACGCAGTATTTT.

By frequency in the sample, this clone is medium-sized. The V gene is TRBV3-1 (or the pseudogene TRBV3-2), the J gene TRBJ2-1, with D unclear. V lost 0 bases, J lost 7 bases, and 10 bases lay in between. Germline CDR1 reads LGHDT; CDR2 reads YNNKEL (reference sequence). The CDR3 has 14 amino acids. CDR3 sequence: CASSQEVSGNEQFF. Written as DNA, the CDR3 is TGTGCCAGCAGCCAAGAAGTGTCGGGTAATGAGCAGTTCTTC.

This clone has just a few counts. The chain recombines TRBV6-2 or TRBV6-3 with TRBJ1-5, with D uncertain. Germline CDR1 reads MNHEY; CDR2 reads SVGEGT. V was clipped by 4 bases and J by 3 bases, with 13 bases between them. This CDR3 has 15 amino acids. The CDR3 sequence is CASSFNSLLNQPQHF. The CDR3 DNA sequence: TGTGCCAGCAGTTTTAACAGCCTCCTCAATCAGCCCCAGCATTTT.

V usage is TRBV30 and J usage is TRBJ1-6; TRBD1 is a possible D gene (5 bases). The CDR3 length is 14 residues. CDR1 is GTSNPN and CDR2 is SVGIG in the germline V gene (reference sequence). With 4 bases removed from V and 10 bases from J, the gap between germline ends came to 17 bases. CDR3 sequence (DNA): TGTGCCTGGACTCGTGGGGGGATAAGGTCACCCCTCCACTTT. This gives the protein CAWTRGGIRSPLHF.

Here the CDR3 reads CAWSVQGTHTDTQYF. The CDR3 DNA sequence: TGTGCCTGGAGTGTTCAGGGAACGCACACAGATACGCAGTATTTT. The chain employs TRBV30 and TRBJ2-3; maybe TRBD1 (5 bases). The CDR3 has 15 residues. Trimming took off 0 bases at V and 2 bases at J, with 12 bases between the two ends. Germline assignment: CDR1 GTSNPN and CDR2 SVGIG (reference sequence).

This chain connects TRBV5-4 to TRBJ2-1, with D maybe TRBD2 (7 bases). CDR3 length equals 15 residues. V lost 0 bases and J 7 bases, leaving 14 bases between the germline ends. CDR1 is SGHNT, CDR2 YYREEE, per germline (reference sequence). The CDR3 nucleotides are TGTGCCAGCAGCTTGGGGGGGGGCGATTTTAATGAGCAGTTCTTC. Its protein is CASSLGGGDFNEQFF.

The CDR3 coding sequence is TGTGCCACCAGTTTGGGGGGACAGCCCCAGCATTTT. It codes for CATSLGGQPQHF. The rearrangement links TRBV24-1 to TRBJ1-5, with D maybe TRBD1 (5 bases). CDR3 length: 12 amino acids. In germline, CDR1 is KGHDR, CDR2 SFDVKD. V was cut by 6 bases and J by 7 bases, with 9 bases left in between.

This CDR3 reads CASSWLGEADTQYF. In DNA form, the CDR3 reads TGTGCCAGCAGCTGGCTGGGGGAGGCAGATACGCAGTATTTT. This sequence joins TRBV7-8 and TRBJ2-3; weak D call: TRBD2 (6 bases). Trimming shortened V by 4 bases and J by 4 bases, and 12 bases separated the two germline ends. The CDR3 totals 14 residues. Germline V gene data show CDR1 as SGHVS and CDR2 as FQNEAQ.

The CDR3 sequence: CASSQERVVEQFF. The CDR3 DNA reads TGTGCCAGCAGCCAAGAAAGGGTAGTTGAGCAGTTCTTC. The chain has TRBV3-1 (or the pseudogene TRBV3-2) and TRBJ2-1, with no clear D. The germline V and J ends were trimmed by 0 bases and 9 bases, with 9 bases remaining between them. The V gene's germline CDR1 is LGHDT and CDR2 YNNKEL (reference sequence). This CDR3 has 13 residues.

The chain carries TRBV28 and TRBJ1-2, with 7 nucleotides matching TRBD1. Germline assignment: CDR1 MDHEN and CDR2 SYDVKM. The CDR3 runs 13 residues. The V and J ends lost 6 bases and 7 bases, in that order; junction bases with no gene match: 8. CDR3 loop: CASSSEGARGYTF. The CDR3 bases are TGTGCCAGCAGCTCAGAGGGGGCGCGTGGCTACACCTTC.

The rearrangement uses TRBV7-2 and TRBJ2-5; 7 bases align to TRBD1. V dropped 5 bases and J dropped 4; count of bases not matched to a gene: 7. The CDR3 length is 14 residues. Germline V gene data show CDR1 as SGHTA and CDR2 as FQGNSA. For the CDR3, the DNA is TGTGCCAGCAGCCCATCACAGGGGACAGAGACCCAGTACTTC. Encoded protein: CASSPSQGTETQYF.

The chain joins TRBV30 to TRBJ2-2; 8 bases are a match to TRBD1. With 8 bases clipped from V and 5 bases from J, the junction kept 7 bases outside the gene matches. CDR3 size: 13 residues. Per germline, CDR1 GTSNPN and CDR2 SVGIG (reference sequence). For the CDR3, the DNA is TGTGCCCATTTCAGGGGGCGGACCGGGGAGCTGTTTTTT. Protein sequence: CAHFRGRTGELFF.

This chain links TRBV5-1 with TRBJ1-4, with D tentatively TRBD1 (6 bases). Germline V gene data show CDR1 as SGHRS and CDR2 as YFSETQ. V was pared by 0 bases and J by 2 bases, with 11 bases between. The CDR3 spans 16 residues. The CDR3 DNA is TGCGCCAGCAGCTTGGCCTCAGACAGGACTAATGAAAAACTGTTTTTT. This sequence encodes CASSLASDRTNEKLFF.

This clone was observed a single time. V and J are TRBV18 and TRBJ1-1, with TRBD1 matching 9 bases. Unmatched junction bases numbered 5, after V lost 6 bases and J lost 0 bases. Germline-derived CDR1 and CDR2 are KGHSH and LQKENI. CDR3 length: 15 amino acids. The CDR3 protein is CASSGGQGVNTEAFF. In DNA form, the CDR3 reads TGTGCCAGCTCCGGGGGACAGGGAGTGAACACTGAAGCTTTCTTT.

V gene TRBV18 combines with J gene TRBJ1-1; TRBD1 matches at 7 bases. There are 16 residues in the CDR3. The germline V gene encodes CDR1 KGHSH and CDR2 LQKENI. The V segment lost 3 bases and the J segment 8 bases; nucleotides outside the gene matches: 15. The CDR3 loop reads CASSPRDSRTGTEAFF. CDR3 nucleotide sequence: TGTGCCAGCTCACCCCGGGACAGCCGGACAGGAACGGAAGCTTTCTTT.

V is TRBV7-2 and J is TRBJ2-3; 12 bases are shared with TRBD2. Losses at the gene ends were 1 base for V and 1 base for J; bases not matched to a gene: 0. This CDR3 comprises 16 residues. Looked up from germline, CDR1 is SGHTA and CDR2 is FQGNSA. CDR3 coding DNA: TGTGCCAGCAGCTTAGGACTAGCGGGGGGCACAGATACGCAGTATTTT. The encoded protein is CASSLGLAGGTDTQYF. Supplemented by reference TRBV7-2 and TRBJ2-3, the full variable domain reads GAGVSQSPSNKVTEKGKDVELRCDPISGHTALYWYRQSLGQGLEFLIYFQGNSAPDKSGLPSDRFSAERTGGSVSTLTIQRTQQEDSAVYLCASSLGLAGGTDTQYFGPGTRLTVL.

The J gene is TRBJ2-7, the V gene TRBV18; 7 nucleotides match TRBD1. V was pared by 6 bases and J by 0 bases, with 8 bases of the junction left unmatched. The CDR3 is 15 amino acids. Germline V gene sequence: CDR1 KGHSH, CDR2 LQKENI. The CDR3 is CASSPLQGSSYEQYF. The CDR3 nucleotides read TGTGCCAGCTCTCCTTTACAGGGGAGCTCCTACGAGCAGTACTTC. Full variable domain (remainder filled in from reference TRBV18 and TRBJ2-7): NAGVMQNPRHLVRRRGQEARLRCSPMKGHSHVYWYRQLPEEGLKFMVYLQKENIIDESGMPKERFSAEFPKEGPSILRIQQVVRGDSAAYFCASSPLQGSSYEQYFGPGTRLTVT.

The chain carries TRBV5-1 and TRBJ2-1; TRBD1 aligns across 8 bases. With 4 bases clipped from V and 6 bases from J, the junction kept 9 bases outside the gene matches. This CDR3 has 15 residues. Germline CDR1 reads SGHRS; CDR2 reads YFSETQ. CDR3 residues: CASSGETGVINEQFF. The CDR3 nucleotides are TGCGCCAGCAGCGGAGAGACAGGGGTCATCAATGAGCAGTTCTTC.

This clone has just a few counts. Other nucleotide sequences from this sample produce the same CDR3. The chain couples TRBV6-5 to TRBJ2-1; 7 nucleotides line up with TRBD2. The germline CDR1 and CDR2 sequences are MNHEY and SVGAGI. The CDR3 is made up of 13 amino acids. J gave up 5 bases and V 4 bases, and 2 bases lay outside the gene matches. DNA for the CDR3: TGTGCCAGCAGTTCTAGCGGTCACAATGAGCAGTTCTTC. It codes for CASSSSGHNEQFF.

The chain joins TRBV2 to TRBJ2-5; 11 nucleotides line up with TRBD2. This CDR3 is 17 amino acids long. Germline loops: CDR1 SNHLY, CDR2 FYNNEI. The V gene end was trimmed by 0 bases and the J gene end by 5 bases; junction bases not matched to a gene: 8. CDR3 sequence (DNA): TGTGCCAGCAGTGAAGCGAATATAAGGACTAGCGGGGAGACCCAGTACTTC. Translated, it gives CASSEANIRTSGETQYF.

This clone appeared a few times. The chain has TRBV6-2 or TRBV6-3 and TRBJ1-5, with TRBD1 matching over 9 bases. This CDR3 has 16 residues. The V gene end was trimmed by 6 bases and the J gene end by 0 bases; junction bases not matched to a gene: 6. Germline V gene lookup returns CDR1 MNHEY and CDR2 SVGEGT. Here the CDR3 DNA reads TGTGCCAGCAGCCGAACAGGGGGCTATAGCAATCAGCCCCAGCATTTT. It translates to CASSRTGGYSNQPQHF.

Only one count was recorded for this clone. The V and J genes are TRBV4-2 and TRBJ2-7, with 8 bases lining up with TRBD2. CDR1 LGHNA and CDR2 YNFKEQ come from the germline V gene. V shed 4 bases, J shed 5 bases, and the junction held 10 bases outside the gene matches. The length of the CDR3 is 15 residues. The DNA for the CDR3 is TGTGCCAGCAGCCCTAGGACTAGCTATGGGGACGAGCAGTACTTC. Its translation is CASSPRTSYGDEQYF.

The sample holds a few counts of this clone. The genes are TRBV5-6 and TRBJ1-5; D unresolved. The CDR3 is made up of 16 amino acids. Germline CDR1 SGHDT, CDR2 YYEEEE. The germline V and J ends were trimmed by 0 bases and 2 bases, with 12 bases remaining between them. This CDR3 is CASSLAGVSRNQPQHF. In DNA, the CDR3 is TGTGCCAGCAGCTTGGCCGGGGTTTCTCGCAATCAGCCCCAGCATTTT.

The chain couples TRBV6-6 to TRBJ2-1; D remains ambiguous. The V gene lost 0 bases and the J gene lost 7 bases, with 10 bases spanning the gap. Germline CDR1 and CDR2: MNHNY and SVGAGI (reference sequence). The CDR3 is 14 amino acids. Written as DNA, the CDR3 is TGTGCCAGCAGTTACTCGATGGCGGATAATGAGCAGTTCTTC. It translates to CASSYSMADNEQFF.

The chain recombines TRBV30 with TRBJ2-1; D is uncertain. The V gene's germline CDR1 is GTSNPN and CDR2 SVGIG (reference sequence). The CDR3 contains 13 residues. With 2 bases removed from V and 1 base from J, the gap between germline ends came to 6 bases. The CDR3 region has the DNA TGTGCCTGGAGTTCGAGTTCCTACAATGAGCAGTTCTTC. Its translation: CAWSSSSYNEQFF.

The chain links TRBV28 to TRBJ1-1; D uncertain. Trimming pared 4 bases from V and 2 bases from J, leaving 8 bases between. The CDR3 has 13 amino acids. Germline-derived CDR1 and CDR2 are MDHEN and SYDVKM. The CDR3 sequence is CASSWTGNTEAFF. The CDR3 DNA is TGTGCCAGCAGTTGGACCGGTAACACTGAAGCTTTCTTT.

V gene TRBV11-2 combines with J gene TRBJ2-5, with D possibly called TRBD1 or TRBD2 (5 bases each). Germline V gene lookup returns CDR1 SGHAT and CDR2 FQNNGV. The CDR3 is made up of 14 amino acids. The germline V and J ends were trimmed by 1 base and 4 bases, with 10 bases remaining between them. The CDR3 DNA sequence: TGTGCCAGCAGCTTAGGGTGGGGGTTAGAGACCCAGTACTTC. Residues: CASSLGWGLETQYF.

V is TRBV18 and J is TRBJ2-1; 11 bases map to TRBD2. This CDR3 is 17 amino acids long. V was clipped by 1 base and J by 10 bases; unmatched bases: 12. Looked up from germline, CDR1 is KGHSH and CDR2 is LQKENI. CDR3 residues: CASSPLGGLAGGGEQFF. The CDR3 DNA sequence: TGTGCCAGCTCACCACTCGGCGGACTAGCGGGTGGAGGCGAGCAGTTCTTC.